This T cell receptor (beta chain) was obtained from a study of T cells expressing NK-cell markers. About the study: HCMV serostatus: seven of eight sequenced donors positive, one negative.

TCRdb reanalyzed the 5' RACE reads, giving one entry per CDR3 protein sequence and no DNA. This sample's clone table lists around 100,000 distinct CDR3 sequences. CDR1 and CDR2 (germline): GTSNPN, SVGIG (reference sequence). The CDR3 has 17 residues. The chain combines TRBV30 with TRBJ2-3; TCRdb gives TRBD1 as the D gene, but with no DNA this cannot be confirmed. The source of this sequence is a woman between 18 and 70 years old in good health. The sequencing sample was made of blood T cells: a sorted CD56 or NKG2C T cell subset, CD4+ or CD8+ T cells, or bulk PBMC T cells (not recorded which). This CDR3 reads CAWSSPGAGGWPDTQYF.